A selection of T cell receptor beta chains follows, all from one sample in a study of chemoradiotherapy in HPV16-positive cancers. Some clones are missing from TCRdb's copy, which holds only in-frame ones; the method was immunoSEQ multiplex PCR. This table holds 20,000 or so clones, approximately 80% found once. Source: blood, taken from a patient who underwent chemoradiotherapy. The receptors come from a human donor with HPV-associated anogenital cancer. CDR3s include the opening cysteine and the closing phenylalanine or tryptophan. The D gene is left open where the match is weak. Clone size is stated in some rows and not others, as once, few, many or a class when expanded.

>-|TRBV28|-|TRBJ2-7
CASGKGGGFPYEQYF
TGTGCCAGCGGAAAGGGAGGGGGGTTTCCCTACGAGCAGTACTTC
>-|TRBV6-5|-|TRBJ2-2
CASHMRGPGELFF
TGTGCCTCTCACATGAGAGGCCCCGGGGAGCTGTTTTTT
>-|TRBV2|-|TRBJ2-5
CASIRGAWEETQYF
TGTGCCAGCATCCGGGGGGCCTGGGAAGAGACCCAGTACTTC
>once|TRBV5-4|TRBD2|TRBJ2-1
CASSLSGAGSSYNEQFF
TGTGCCAGCAGCCTCAGCGGGGCGGGGTCCTCCTACAATGAGCAGTTCTTC
>-|TRBV5-1|TRBD1|TRBJ2-6
CASSPQGQGSLSGANVLTF
TGCGCCAGCAGCCCGCAAGGACAGGGGAGCTTGTCTGGGGCCAACGTCCTGACTTTC
>-|TRBV9|TRBD1|TRBJ2-3
CASSASQGPPTDTQYF
TGTGCCAGCAGCGCTTCACAGGGGCCCCCCACAGATACGCAGTATTTT
>-|TRBV7-3|-|TRBJ1-1
CASSLTGGNTEAFF
TGTGCCAGCAGCTTGACAGGAGGGAACACTGAAGCTTTCTTT
>-|TRBV7-7|-|TRBJ2-2
CASSGNTGELFF
TGTGCTAGCAGCGGAAACACCGGGGAGCTGTTTTTT
>-|TRBV19|TRBD2|TRBJ2-1
CASSMTSGGAGEQFF
TGTGCCAGTAGTATGACTAGCGGGGGGGCGGGTGAGCAGTTCTTC
>once|TRBV7-2|-|TRBJ2-3
CASSLDPAVADTQYF
TGTGCCAGCAGCTTAGATCCGGCAGTGGCCGATACGCAGTATTTT
>-|TRBV7-6|-|TRBJ2-1
CASSLEGGGNEQFF
TGTGCCAGCAGCTTAGAGGGGGGGGGCAATGAGCAGTTCTTC
>-|TRBV6-6|-|TRBJ1-1
CASSRVNTEAFF
TGTGCCAGCAGCCGGGTGAACACTGAAGCTTTCTTT
>-|TRBV5-1|-|TRBJ1-2
CASSPGDSTGDYGYTF
TGCGCCAGCAGCCCCGGGGACTCCACTGGTGACTATGGCTACACCTTC
>once|TRBV11-2|-|TRBJ1-5
CASSFLENQPQHF
TGTGCCAGCAGCTTCTTGGAAAATCAGCCCCAGCATTTT
>-|TRBV10-3|TRBD2|TRBJ2-7
CAISPPGERERYEQYF
TGTGCCATCAGCCCCCCTGGGGAGCGGGAGCGATACGAGCAGTACTTC
>-|TRBV9|TRBD1|TRBJ2-7
CASSPWDRGSREQYF
TGTGCCAGCAGCCCATGGGACAGGGGGTCGAGGGAGCAGTACTTC
>-|TRBV27|TRBD2|TRBJ2-1
CASSLLGGGADNEQFF
TGTGCCAGCAGTTTACTCGGCGGGGGGGCCGACAATGAGCAGTTCTTC
>once|TRBV5-1|-|TRBJ1-1
CASSFGLNTEAFF
TGCGCCAGCAGCTTCGGCTTGAACACTGAAGCTTTCTTT
>-|TRBV7-2|-|TRBJ2-1
CAGTGVGAYNEQFF
TGTGCCGGTACCGGAGTAGGGGCCTACAATGAGCAGTTCTTC
>-|TRBV10-1|-|TRBJ2-7
CASSPRRSGEQYF
TGCGCCAGCAGTCCCCGCAGGTCGGGCGAGCAGTACTTC
>-|TRBV19|TRBD2|TRBJ2-2
CASRGRGNTGELFF
TGTGCCAGTAGAGGGAGGGGGAACACCGGGGAGCTGTTTTTT
>-|TRBV6-1|-|TRBJ1-5
CASIRDLNNQPQHF
TGTGCCAGCATTAGGGACCTGAACAATCAGCCCCAGCATTTT
>few|TRBV7-9|-|TRBJ1-2
CASSLASPGGYGYTF
TGTGCCAGCAGCTTAGCGTCCCCTGGCGGCTATGGCTACACCTTC
>-|TRBV27|-|TRBJ1-4
CASSLLGGAQIEKLFF
TGTGCCAGCAGTCTCCTCGGTGGAGCGCAGATCGAAAAACTGTTTTTT
>-|TRBV29-1|TRBD1|TRBJ2-7
CSARSGQGNEQYF
TGCAGCGCCAGGTCCGGACAGGGCAACGAGCAGTACTTC
>-|TRBV7-3|-|TRBJ2-3
CASSPGVSDTQYF
TGTGCCAGCAGCCCGGGAGTTTCAGATACGCAGTATTTT
>-|TRBV14|-|TRBJ1-2
CASSQRGGNYGYTF
TGTGCCAGCAGCCAGAGGGGGGGAAACTATGGCTACACCTTC
>-|TRBV2|TRBD1|TRBJ1-6
CASRPGGSYNSPLHF
TGTGCCAGCAGACCAGGGGGCTCCTATAATTCACCCCTCCACTTT
>-|TRBV4-1|-|TRBJ2-5
CASSQDRRAGAETQYF
-
>-|TRBV7-2|-|TRBJ2-5
CASSQDREETQYF
TGTGCCAGCAGCCAGGACAGAGAAGAGACCCAGTACTTC
>-|TRBV7-2|TRBD1|TRBJ1-2
CASSSTQGRDNYGYTF
TGTGCCAGCAGCTCCACACAGGGGAGAGATAACTATGGCTACACCTTC
>-|TRBV5-1|-|TRBJ1-1
CASRQTGGREAFF
TGCGCCAGCAGACAAACCGGGGGCCGGGAGGCTTTCTTT
>-|TRBV6-5|TRBD1|TRBJ1-6
CASSYGPGTANSPLHF
TGTGCCAGCAGTTACGGGCCCGGGACAGCTAATTCACCCCTCCACTTT
>-|TRBV6-5|-|TRBJ2-5
CASSYDLRSQETQYF
TGTGCCAGCAGTTACGACTTAAGGTCCCAAGAGACCCAGTACTTC
>-|TRBV9|-|TRBJ2-7
CASSAWTNPDGEQYF
TGTGCCAGCAGCGCCTGGACGAACCCCGACGGCGAGCAGTACTTC
>-|TRBV19|-|TRBJ1-2
CASSIGAGQLYGYTF
TGTGCCAGTAGTATAGGGGCCGGGCAGCTTTATGGCTACACCTTC
>once|TRBV18|-|TRBJ2-7
CASSPPTGVGEQYF
TGTGCCAGCTCACCTCCGACAGGAGTGGGGGAGCAGTACTTC
>-|TRBV7-2|TRBD2|TRBJ2-3
CASSLDPALAGTDTQYF
TGTGCCAGCAGCTTAGATCCGGCCCTAGCGGGCACAGATACGCAGTATTTT
>-|TRBV6-1|TRBD1|TRBJ2-6
CASSVQGAVGLSGANVLTF
TGTGCCAGCAGTGTTCAGGGGGCGGTAGGACTGTCTGGGGCCAACGTCCTGACTTTC
>few|TRBV6-5|-|TRBJ1-2
CASRTGSSYYGYTF
TGTGCCAGCAGAACCGGGAGCTCCTATTATGGCTACACCTTC
>-|TRBV29-1|-|TRBJ2-7
CSVEVPWGTYEQYF
TGCAGCGTTGAAGTACCTTGGGGCACCTACGAGCAGTACTTC
>-|TRBV27|TRBD1|TRBJ1-2
CASSPRTGEGYTF
TGTGCCAGCAGTCCGCGGACAGGGGAAGGCTACACCTTC
>few|TRBV6-1|TRBD1|TRBJ2-2
CASSGVDRGRYTGELFF
TGTGCCAGCAGTGGGGTCGACAGGGGAAGATACACCGGGGAGCTGTTTTTT
>-|TRBV5-4|TRBD2|TRBJ2-3
CASSPRLAGASGDTQYF
TGTGCCAGCAGCCCGAGACTAGCGGGGGCCTCTGGAGATACGCAGTATTTT
>once|TRBV19|-|TRBJ1-3
CASSRDRSSGNTIYF
TGTGCCAGTAGCAGGGACCGGAGCTCTGGAAACACCATATATTTT
>-|TRBV6-6|TRBD1|TRBJ1-4
CASSVQGAEGEKLFF
TGTGCCAGCAGTGTACAGGGGGCTGAGGGCGAAAAACTGTTTTTT
>-|TRBV11-2|-|TRBJ2-2
CATEQGKGDTGELFF
TGTGCCACCGAACAGGGAAAGGGGGACACCGGGGAGCTGTTTTTT
>medium-sized|TRBV29-1|TRBD1|TRBJ2-5
CSVAGQKETQYF
TGCAGCGTTGCGGGACAGAAAGAGACCCAGTACTTC
>once|TRBV7-8|-|TRBJ1-2
CASSLKTREYTF
TGTGCCAGCAGCCTCAAGACCAGGGAATACACCTTC
>once|TRBV5-1|TRBD1|TRBJ2-2
CASSLVGQGLNTGELFF
TGCGCCAGCAGCTTGGTCGGACAGGGTCTGAACACCGGGGAGCTGTTTTTT
>-|TRBV5-4|-|TRBJ1-1
CASSWDKGTEAFF
TGTGCCAGCAGCTGGGATAAGGGCACTGAAGCTTTCTTT
>-|TRBV2|TRBD2|TRBJ2-3
CASRGTSGGGDTQYF
TGTGCCAGCAGGGGGACTAGCGGGGGGGGAGATACGCAGTATTTT
>-|TRBV5-1|-|TRBJ1-1
CASSVAEGRTEAFF
TGCGCCAGCAGCGTAGCAGAAGGAAGAACTGAAGCTTTCTTT
>few|TRBV11-3|-|TRBJ2-1
CASSPGTAGEQFF
TGTGCCAGCAGCCCTGGGACCGCCGGTGAGCAGTTCTTC
>-|TRBV19|-|TRBJ2-1
CASIGSHNEQFF
TGTGCCAGTATTGGCTCCCACAATGAGCAGTTCTTC
>few|TRBV7-2|TRBD1|TRBJ1-2
CASSTRSGGRGPYGYTF
TGTGCCAGCAGCACACGTTCAGGGGGACGGGGCCCCTATGGCTACACCTTC
>-|TRBV4-3|TRBD1|TRBJ1-6
CASSQGTGGSSPLHF
TGCGCCAGCAGCCAAGGGACAGGGGGGAGTTCACCCCTCCACTTT
>few|TRBV11-3|-|TRBJ2-7
CASSLGFSTGEQYF
TGTGCCAGCAGCTTAGGTTTTAGTACGGGAGAGCAGTACTTC